This TCR beta chain was recorded in a study of blood T cell repertoires in COVID-19 (dated by TCRdb to 2020 to 2022). Turning to the overall study: Collaborator samples came from the United States, Italy and Spain and covered acute and convalescent phases of COVID-19. The prospective study material was composed of cDNA or gDNA derived from T cells, B-cell-depleted T cells, or PBMCs. HLA class I and class II types, where available, came from metadata supplied by the sample provider rather than from assay-based typing. Subjects who had been exposed to COVID-19, were actively infected with it, or had recovered from it provided the deeply sampled blood TCRbeta repertoires that made up the dataset. The repertoires were made available in a free public database intended to serve as a resource for research on the immune response to SARS-CoV-2. A de-identified subject ID, COVID-19 status, age in years and sex were almost always included in the sample metadata. Samples were obtained from the ongoing ImmuneRACE study (first 160 participants) and from some 1,200 subjects provided by 6 global collaborators. The investigation overall reported the following: Clinical and demographic metadata were provided uncurated, with the amount varying by source and participant.

Reading the germline V gene gives CDR1 ENHRY and CDR2 SYGVKD. From V the trimming removes 4 bases and from J it removes 2 bases, while the gene matches leave 2 bases of the junction unaccounted for. CDR3 length: 14 amino acids, cysteine to phenylalanine. Only the CDR3 portion is preserved as DNA: 42 bases, with reading frame beginning at the first base. Comment on this clone: Its antigen is currently not known. Qualities for individual bases were not recorded, and no much larger clone is one base off.

TCRbeta CDR3 regions were amplified from genomic DNA by means of the immunoSEQ Assay, a bias-controlled multiplex PCR. Under the source paper's analysis protocol: The number of nucleated cells in each sample was estimated from the amplification of reference gene primers within the assay. Sequence reads were collapsed and filtered to measure the absolute abundance of every unique TCRbeta CDR3 rearrangement. For each sample, productive Simpson clonality was calculated as the square root of Simpson's diversity index across productive rearrangements. Imported from immuneACCESS, the table was reduced by TCRdb to in-frame sequences with V and J called. These copies leave out some clones; in studies compared against another copy, an unresolved V gene accounts for under half, and the cause of the remainder is not known. The V and J calls and the clone size are those of that table, but D and trimming were determined from the DNA. This sample has about 300,000 clones in its table, and around 92% of those were observed once. Of the sample, 1.5% to 2% falls within the top ten clones.

At one collaborating source in Seattle, patients were enrolled during active infection and were followed longitudinally through the course of disease. The collaborating institutions used their own protocols to collect whole blood in K2EDTA tubes. For TCRbeta analysis, collaborators shipped samples in one of three forms: frozen whole blood, isolated PBMCs, or DNA extracted from either of those sample types. The receptor was derived from a woman aged 25-40 years with COVID-19, enrolled during active disease. Sequenced input: peripheral blood. The receptor chain draws on TRBV10-3 and TRBJ2-7, with 10 junctional bases fitting TRBD1. The CDR3 is CAISGGQGPYEQYF. The DNA sequence reads TGTGCCATCAGTGGGGGACAGGGGCCCTACGAGCAGTACTTC.